The source of this T cell receptor (beta chain) is a study of cytomegalovirus exposure and HLA in healthy donors. Regarding this clone: What it binds is unknown.

The ends were cut back, 1 base at V and 10 bases at J, with 11 bases in the middle. From germline, CDR1 is PRHDT and CDR2 FYEKMQ (reference sequence). This CDR3 comprises 13 residues. General study results and limits: An apparent linkage of common viral pathogens to several of the most significant clusters emerged in a later analysis. In vitro testing confirmed a few CMV-associated chains as specific for CMV antigens. The study put under 200 TCR beta chains on its list as cytomegalovirus-associated.

PCR primers comprised 60 Vbeta and 13 Jbeta primers. Libraries were prepared by immunoSEQ multiplex PCR; TCRdb keeps only in-frame clonotypes and omits some of them. The sample holds roughly 130,000 clones, roughly 71% seen once. The sample comprised PBMCs. The sequence derives from a woman aged 45-65 years in good health and CMV-seropositive. The rearrangement uses TRBV13 and TRBJ2-1, with a possible D match to TRBD2 (5 bases). DNA of the CDR3: TGTGCCAGCAGCTTAGTTGCGGGTGGGGAGCAGTTCTTC. Residues: CASSLVAGGEQFF.